A selection of T cell receptor beta chains follows, all from one sample in a study of CD8 T cells in ankylosing spondylitis. TCRdb itself ran the 5' RACE reads through MiXCR, one entry per CDR3 protein. The sample has about 250,000 distinct CDR3 sequences; about 10% are singletons. Input material: blood, either unsorted or a sorted T cell fraction (not recorded which). The source of these receptors is a male donor with ankylosing spondylitis or in good health (not recorded which). The CDR3 runs from the conserved cysteine through the conserved F or W. The D gene is left open where the match is weak. The listing skips clone size in some rows; elsewhere it reads once, few, many or a size class.

abundance	v_gene	j_gene	d_gene	CDR3aa	CDR3nt
many	TRBV20-1	TRBJ2-3	TRBD2	CSARAGGGTDTQYF	TGCAGTGCTAGAGCGGGAGGAGGCACAGATACGCAGTATTTT
many	TRBV27	TRBJ2-2	TRBD2	CASSLKGPGLPSSNTGELFF	TGTGCCAGCAGTTTAAAGGGACCGGGACTACCTTCATCCAACACCGGGGAGCTGTTTTTT
NA	TRBV14	TRBJ2-5	NA	CASSFPTLWETQYF	TGTGCCAGCAGCTTCCCCACCCTTTGGGAGACCCAGTACTTC
many	TRBV6-1	TRBJ2-5	NA	CASRTGQGLGETQYF	TGTGCCAGCAGGACGGGACAGGGACTAGGAGAGACCCAGTACTTC
few	TRBV20-1	TRBJ2-7	TRBD2	CSTTSGLISYEQYF	TGCAGTACAACTAGCGGTTTAATCTCCTACGAGCAGTACTTC
many	TRBV7-9	TRBJ1-1	NA	CASSSTGLPGGTEAFF	TGTGCCAGCAGCTCGACCGGGCTCCCTGGGGGGACTGAAGCTTTCTTT
few	TRBV7-6	TRBJ2-7	NA	CASSLDGGGEQYF	TGTGCCAGCAGCTTAGATGGAGGGGGAGAGCAGTACTTC
many	TRBV9	TRBJ1-1	NA	CASSPRGQEAFF	TGTGCCAGCAGCCCAAGAGGACAAGAAGCTTTCTTT
NA	TRBV27	TRBJ2-7	NA	CASSPQGPSSYEQYF	TGTGCCAGCAGTCCGCAGGGTCCTTCCTCCTACGAGCAGTACTTC
many	TRBV20-1	TRBJ2-5	NA	CSARVALSQYF	TGCAGTGCTAGAGTCGCACTTTCCCAGTACTTC
few	TRBV5-1	TRBJ1-5	NA	CARQGWGQPQHF	TGCGCCAGGCAGGGTTGGGGACAGCCCCAGCATTTT
many	TRBV20-1	TRBJ2-1	TRBD2	CSARVTSGAYNEQFF	TGCAGTGCTAGGGTAACTAGCGGAGCTTACAATGAGCAGTTCTTC
many	TRBV29-1	TRBJ1-1	TRBD1	CSAKGQGAFTEAFF	TGCAGCGCCAAAGGACAGGGGGCTTTCACTGAAGCTTTCTTT
many	TRBV14	TRBJ2-1	NA	CASSQASLAYEQFF	TGTGCCAGCAGCCAAGCGTCGCTAGCCTATGAGCAGTTCTTC
many	TRBV4-2	TRBJ2-1	NA	CASSQERAYNEQFF	TGTGCCAGCAGCCAGGAGAGGGCCTACAATGAGCAGTTCTTC
many	TRBV6-5	TRBJ2-1	NA	CASSYWSSVPSYNEQFF	TGTGCCAGCAGTTACTGGTCTAGCGTTCCCTCCTACAATGAGCAGTTCTTC
few	TRBV20-1	TRBJ2-3	NA	CSASRDTDTQYF	TGCAGTGCTAGCAGGGACACAGATACGCAGTATTTT
many	TRBV11-2	TRBJ1-1	NA	CASSLGIEWGALNTEAFF	TGTGCCAGCAGCTTAGGGATTGAGTGGGGAGCTTTGAACACTGAAGCTTTCTTT
many	TRBV14	TRBJ2-4	TRBD2	CASSQDRLAGLAKNIQYF	TGTGCCAGCAGCCAAGACCGGCTAGCGGGACTAGCCAAAAACATTCAGTACTTC
many	TRBV5-1	TRBJ1-2	NA	CASSLGQDYYGYTF	TGCGCCAGCAGCTTGGGGCAGGACTACTATGGCTACACCTTC
many	TRBV29-1	TRBJ2-5	NA	CSVDLSARETQYF	TGCAGCGTTGATTTGTCAGCTCGAGAGACCCAGTACTTC
NA	TRBV5-5	TRBJ2-5	NA	CASSLLWGRETQYF	TGTGCCAGCAGCCTCCTGTGGGGACGTGAGACCCAGTACTTC
many	TRBV28	TRBJ2-7	NA	CASSLWEQSSYEQYF	TGTGCCAGCAGTTTATGGGAACAGAGCTCCTACGAGCAGTACTTC
many	TRBV27	TRBJ1-2	NA	CASSSHDTPDGYTF	TGTGCCAGCAGTTCACACGACACCCCGGATGGCTACACCTTC
many	TRBV7-9	TRBJ1-2	NA	CASSLTVGGYTF	TGTGCCAGCAGTTTGACAGTCGGCGGCTACACCTTC
NA	TRBV20-1	TRBJ1-5	NA	CSARVLGGSGNQPQHF	TGCAGTGCTAGAGTCCTCGGGGGGAGTGGGAATCAGCCCCAGCATTTT
many	TRBV6-5	TRBJ2-1	NA	CASSSEQGGSEQFF	TGTGCCAGCAGTTCCGAGCAGGGAGGAAGTGAGCAGTTCTTC